The 8 T cell receptor beta chains presented below share a single source sample, sequenced in a study of blood T cell repertoires in COVID-19. Sequenced by immunoSEQ multiplex PCR; TCRdb stores in-frame clones only, minus some. Among about 250,000 clones listed, around 84% were seen once. What was sequenced was PBMCs or T cells enriched from blood (not recorded which). Every receptor here comes from a man aged 35-49 years who had recovered from COVID-19.

This clone is a singleton in its sample. V and J are TRBV7-2 and TRBJ1-1; D is perhaps TRBD1 (5 bases). V lost 4 bases and J lost 1, with 10 bases in between. This CDR3 has 14 amino acids. Germline V gene data show CDR1 as SGHTA and CDR2 as FQGNSA. The CDR3 is CASSSTTANTEAFF. Here the CDR3 DNA reads TGTGCCAGCAGCTCTACGACAGCGAACACTGAAGCTTTCTTT. The full variable domain, completed using reference TRBV7-2 and TRBJ1-1, is GAGVSQSPSNKVTEKGKDVELRCDPISGHTALYWYRQSLGQGLEFLIYFQGNSAPDKSGLPSDRFSAERTGGSVSTLTIQRTQQEDSAVYLCASSSTTANTEAFFGQGTRLTVV.

This clone was counted a single time. The chain is built from TRBV28 and TRBJ1-6; D unresolved. CDR3 length equals 13 residues. The germline gives CDR1 MDHEN, CDR2 SYDVKM. Trimming removed 10 bases from V and 7 bases from J, with 14 bases in between. The CDR3 sequence is CATSEKLNSPLHF. CDR3 DNA: TGTGCCACCTCTGAGAAGTTGAATTCACCCCTCCACTTT.

The CDR3 region has the DNA TGTGCCAGCAGCCAACGGAGAGCTAGCACAGATACGCAGTATTTT. Its protein is CASSQRRASTDTQYF. The chain links TRBV14 to TRBJ2-3; D is uncertain. The V and J ends lost 2 bases and 0 bases respectively, with 9 bases between them. Looked up from germline, CDR1 is SGHDN and CDR2 is FVKESK. This CDR3 region has 15 residues.

CDR3 residues: CASSERSGAALFSGNTIYF. The CDR3 region has the DNA TGTGCCAGCAGTGAAAGGTCAGGGGCCGCATTGTTCTCTGGAAACACCATATATTTT. V is TRBV6-1 and J is TRBJ1-3; maybe TRBD1 (6 bases). Germline V gene data show CDR1 as MNHNS and CDR2 as SASEGT. The V and J ends lost 2 bases and 0 bases respectively, with 20 bases between them. The CDR3 length is 19 residues.

Here the CDR3 reads CASSVGLGAGGPYEQYF. The CDR3 DNA follows: TGTGCCAGCAGCGTAGGCTTGGGGGCGGGAGGGCCGTACGAGCAGTACTTC. The J gene is TRBJ2-7, the V gene TRBV9; 9 positions agree with TRBD2. Trimming took 0 bases from V and 4 from J; bases not matched to a gene: 11. This CDR3 region has 17 residues. The germline V gene has CDR1 SGDLS and CDR2 YYNGEE.

This clone was detected a few times. The V call is TRBV11-2, the J call TRBJ1-1; D perhaps matches TRBD1 (5 bases). This CDR3 region has 13 residues. Germline assignment: CDR1 SGHAT and CDR2 FQNNGV. V dropped 5 bases and J dropped 0 bases, with 7 bases sitting between them. The CDR3 reads CASSRQLNTEAFF. The CDR3 DNA follows: TGTGCCAGCAGCCGACAGCTGAACACTGAAGCTTTCTTT.

V and J are TRBV5-6 and TRBJ1-4, with D possibly TRBD1 on 6 matching bases. The ends were cut back, 4 bases at V and 0 bases at J, with 10 bases in the middle. Germline-derived CDR1 and CDR2 are SGHDT and YYEEEE. This CDR3 contains 15 residues. The CDR3 nucleotides read TGTGCCAGCAGCCCTGGGACAACAACTAATGAAAAACTGTTTTTT. Translated: CASSPGTTTNEKLFF.

V gene TRBV18 combines with J gene TRBJ1-2, with D possibly matching TRBD1 (6 bases). The V and J ends lost 1 base and 5 bases respectively, with 14 bases between them. Germline CDR1 reads KGHSH; CDR2 reads LQKENI. The CDR3 consists of 15 residues. The CDR3 nucleotides read TGTGCCAGCTCACCACGAGAAGGGGGGGGATATGGCTACACCTTC. This codes for CASSPREGGGYGYTF.